Listed below are T cell receptor beta chains from one sample, sequenced in a study of tumor-infiltrating lymphocytes in primary liver carcinoma. In TCRdb, the multiplex PCR reads were re-called with MiXCR into one record per CDR3 protein. Of tens of thousands of distinct CDR3 sequences in the sample, more than 70% were seen once. The material sequenced was liver tumor tissue from sampling region 2. The origin of the receptors is a woman aged 30 to 39 with primary liver carcinoma and hepatitis B virus infection. Both conserved end residues are part of each CDR3. The order of the fields is D gene, clone size, J gene, V gene, CDR3 DNA, CDR3 protein. A D gene is named only where the DNA matches it firmly. Size tells how often a clone was seen (once, few, many) or the class of an expanded clone, and some rows leave it out.

>.|.|TRBJ2-7|TRBV11-2
TGTGTCAGCAGCTTTCCGGCGGGGTGCGAGCAATTCTTC
CVSSFPAGCEQFF
>TRBD1|.|TRBJ2-3|TRBV11-2
TGTGCCAGCAGTCGCAGGGGGAGCCTAGGCACAGGTACGCAGTATTTT
CASSRRGSLGTGTQYF
>TRBD2|.|TRBJ2-7|TRBV4-3
TGTGCCAGCAACCAACCTGTGACGGGGGGTCACATTAGCTACGAGCAGTACTTC
CASNQPVTGGHISYEQYF
>TRBD1|.|TRBJ2-2|TRBV6-5
TGCGCCAACGGTCCGCGGACAGGGTTCACCGGGGAGTTGTTTTTT
CANGPRTGFTGELFF
>.|.|TRBJ2-1|TRBV11-3
TGTGCCAGCAACCGACTAGCAGGGGAGGGGTATGGGCAGTTCTTC
CASNRLAGEGYGQFF
>.|.|TRBJ2-2|TRBV14
TGTGCCAGTAGCCCAGGACGGAATACCGGGGGGCTGTTTTTT
CASSPGRNTGGLFF
>.|.|TRBJ1-5|TRBV6-5
TGTATCAGCAGCCTATCTCAGATTCAGCCCCAGCATTTT
CISSLSQIQPQHF
>.|.|TRBJ2-1|TRBV10-3
TGTGTCACCAGGCCCACGGCGACCCGGGATGAGCAGTTCTTC
CVTRPTATRDEQFF
>.|once|TRBJ2-5|TRBV4-1
TGCGCCAGCGGCCAAGGCAGCGGAGCTCGGGGGACCCAGCTCTTC
CASGQGSGARGTQLF
>.|.|TRBJ2-1|TRBV11-2
TGTGCCAGCAGCTTCGGGACGTGGTACAATGACCAGTTCTTC
CASSFGTWYNDQFF
>.|.|TRBJ2-4|TRBV11-1
TGTGCCAGCAGCTTAGCCGGCACAGGTTATGGCATTAAGCACTTC
CASSLAGTGYGIKHF
>TRBD2|.|TRBJ2-2|TRBV11-3
TGTGCCAGCAGATTACGCCGGACTAGCGGGAGGGCCGGAATGGGCGGGGAACTGTTTTTT
CASRLRRTSGRAGMGGELFF
>.|.|TRBJ2-1|TRBV10-2
TGTGCCAGCAAGCGGAGAGAGAGTTACAGTGAGCAGTTCTTC
CASKRRESYSEQFF
>.|.|TRBJ2-1|TRBV10-2
TGCACCAGCAGACTCCCAGCGGGCGTCACCTACAATGAACAGTTCTTC
CTSRLPAGVTYNEQFF
>.|.|TRBJ2-2|TRBV11-1
TGTGCCAGCAGCATACTAGCCGGCAGGGAGCTGTCTTTT
CASSILAGRELSF
>TRBD1|.|TRBJ2-2|TRBV6-5
TGTGCCAACAGTCCGTGGACAGGGTTCAGCGGGGAGCTGTTTTTT
CANSPWTGFSGELFF
>.|.|TRBJ2-7|TRBV5-6
TGTTCCAGCAGCTTGAGGGGTAACGCGCAGTACTTC
CSSSLRGNAQYF
>.|.|TRBJ2-3|TRBV6-6
TGTGCCAGCAGTCACCAGAGCGGACCTCTACGCACAGATACGCAGTATTTT
CASSHQSGPLRTDTQYF
>.|.|TRBJ2-2|TRBV28
TGTGCCAGCGGTTTGAGCGGTGGCGGGGAGCAGTTTTTT
CASGLSGGGEQFF
>.|.|TRBJ1-4|TRBV5-5
TGTGCCAACAGCTTGAGGTTAGGCGGACGGGTAGCAACTAATGAGAAACTGTTTTTT
CANSLRLGGRVATNEKLFF
>TRBD2|.|TRBJ2-1|TRBV12-3/TRBV12-4
TGTACCAGCAGCTTGTCCGGGACTAGCGGACTTGAGCAGTCCTTC
CTSSLSGTSGLEQSF
>TRBD2|.|TRBJ2-6|TRBV4-3
TGCGCCAGCAGCCAAGAAAGTAGCGGGATAGGTTCTGGGGCCAACGTCCTGACTTTC
CASSQESSGIGSGANVLTF
>TRBD2|.|TRBJ2-3|TRBV11-2
TGTGCCAGCAGCTATAGAGGGAGCGGGAGCCTCACAGATACGCAGTATTTT
CASSYRGSGSLTDTQYF
>.|.|TRBJ2-1|TRBV11-3
TGTGCCAGCAGCCAACTAGCGAGGGGGGGGTATCAGCAGTTCTTC
CASSQLARGGYQQFF
>.|.|TRBJ2-3|TRBV24-1
TGTGGCACCAGTGATACTATCGGGACGGTGACCCAGTATTTT
CGTSDTIGTVTQYF
>.|.|TRBJ1-5|TRBV6-5
TGTGTCAGCAGTCGGCTCCAGCATTTT
CVSSRLQHF
>.|.|TRBJ2-7|TRBV7-8
TGTGCCAGCAGCGCCCCCCGGGGCATCGCCCTCTACGAGCATTACTTC
CASSAPRGIALYEHYF
>.|.|TRBJ1-5|TRBV5-1
TGCGCCAGGAGCCTGATGGGGGATCAGCCCCAGCACTTT
CARSLMGDQPQHF
>TRBD1|.|TRBJ2-5|TRBV11-2
TGTACCAGCAACACGAGAACAGGGGGCGCGAAAGAGACCCACTACTTC
CTSNTRTGGAKETHYF
>.|.|TRBJ1-5|TRBV6-5
TGTGCCAACAGTTACTATCCGGTCGGAAATAGCAATCGGCTCCAGCATTTT
CANSYYPVGNSNRLQHF
>.|.|TRBJ2-3|TRBV5-1
TGCGCAAGCAGCTGGAGTTTGGGGGAAGCCGACACAGATACGCAGTATTTT
CASSWSLGEADTDTQYF
>.|.|TRBJ1-6|TRBV5-5
TGTGCCAGCAGCTTGGGCATCAGTAATTCACCCCTCCATTTC
CASSLGISNSPLHF
>.|.|TRBJ2-1|TRBV28
TGTGCCACTAGTTCCGATCGGTCAGCCGAGGAACAATATGAGCAGTTCTTC
CATSSDRSAEEQYEQFF
>TRBD2|.|TRBJ2-5|TRBV11-3
TGTGCCAGCAGCCCTAGTACATTAGCGGGAGTTGACGGAGAGACCCAGTACTTC
CASSPSTLAGVDGETQYF
>TRBD2|.|TRBJ2-2|TRBV11-2
TGTCCCAGCAGCACACCCCGAGCGGGAGGCCCAAACACCGGGGAGCTGTTTTTT
CPSSTPRAGGPNTGELFF
>TRBD1|.|TRBJ1-3|TRBV5-6
TGTGCCAGCAGAGTCGTGACAGGGTCTGGAAACACCATATATTTT
CASRVVTGSGNTIYF
>.|.|TRBJ2-2|TRBV7-8
TGTGCCAGCAGCTTAGGGCGACGGGAGAGCACCGGGGAGCTGTTTTTT
CASSLGRRESTGELFF
>.|once|TRBJ1-4|TRBV11-2
TGCGCCAGTAGCCCCTGGGGGGGAAAACCGTTTTTT
CASSPWGGKPFF
>.|.|TRBJ2-2|TRBV28
TGTGTCAGCAGTTTATACGGGAGAGTGAACACCGGGGAGCTGTTTTTT
CVSSLYGRVNTGELFF
>.|.|TRBJ2-7|TRBV6-1
TGTGCCAGCAATGATACACATTCTGGATCCGAGCGGTACTTC
CASNDTHSGSERYF
>.|.|TRBJ2-1|TRBV6-5
TGTGCCAGCAGTGCCATTAGCGGAAGTTCCTACAATGAGCAGTTCTTC
CASSAISGSSYNEQFF
>TRBD1|.|TRBJ2-2|TRBV6-5
TGTGCCAACAGTCCGCGGACAGGGTTCACCGGGAGGCTGTTTTTT
CANSPRTGFTGRLFF
>.|.|TRBJ2-5|TRBV12-3/TRBV12-4
TGTGCCAGCAGTACTTACCCCGGAGGCGAAGATACCCAGTACTTC
CASSTYPGGEDTQYF
>.|.|TRBJ1-1|TRBV5-1
TGCGTCGGCAGCCCCGAGGGGAACACTGAAGCTTTCTTT
CVGSPEGNTEAFF
>.|.|TRBJ1-3|TRBV28
TGTCCCAGCTCAACACAGTTGATGAGAAACACCATATATTTT
CPSSTQLMRNTIYF
>.|.|TRBJ1-5|TRBV2
TGTGCCAGCAGGACTGGCAGTCAGCCCCAGCATTTT
CASRTGSQPQHF
>.|.|TRBJ2-5|TRBV6-1
TGTGCCCGCCGGGTCGGACAGTATAGGGAAACCCAGTACTTC
CARRVGQYRETQYF
>.|.|TRBJ2-3|TRBV11-2
TGTGCCAGGAGCCGCAGGGGGGGCCTAAGCACAGTTACGCAGTATTTT
CARSRRGGLSTVTQYF
>.|.|TRBJ2-1|TRBV11-3
TGTGCCAGCTCCCTGACTGGTGACGAGCAGTTCTTC
CASSLTGDEQFF
>.|.|TRBJ2-7|TRBV11-2
TGTGCCAATAGCTTAGGCTCAAACTACGAGCAATACTTC
CANSLGSNYEQYF
>TRBD1|.|TRBJ2-2|TRBV19
TGTGCCAGTGGTATTCGACAGGGGTCTAACACCGGGGAGCTGTTTTTT
CASGIRQGSNTGELFF
>TRBD2|.|TRBJ2-1|TRBV7-6
TGTGCCAGCAGCCCCCCTGGCGGGAGGGCCAATGAGCAGTTCTTC
CASSPPGGRANEQFF
>.|.|TRBJ2-2|TRBV6-5
TGTGCCAGCAGGCATACTCAAAGTGGCCTCGGGAGCGGTGCCTACACCGGGGAGCTGTTTTTT
CASRHTQSGLGSGAYTGELFF
>.|many|TRBJ2-7|TRBV20-1
TGCAGTGCTAAACTTCCGGGACACATTTACGAGCAGTACTTC
CSAKLPGHIYEQYF
>.|.|TRBJ2-1|TRBV10-3
TGTGTCATCCGTCACACGGCGACCCGGGATAAGCAGTTGTTC
CVIRHTATRDKQLF
>.|.|TRBJ2-5|TRBV12-3/TRBV12-4
TGTGTCAGCAGCGCCTACCCCGGGAGCGATGAGACCCAGTACTTT
CVSSAYPGSDETQYF
>.|.|TRBJ2-5|TRBV6-2/TRBV6-3
TGTGCCGGCTGTTACTCGACTCATCTGACCAAGTACTTC
CAGCYSTHLTKYF
>TRBD2|.|TRBJ2-1|TRBV10-2
TGCGCCAGCAACGAGCTAGCGGTAGGACGAAATGAGCAGCTCTTC
CASNELAVGRNEQLF
>TRBD2|.|TRBJ2-3|TRBV5-1
TGCGCCAGCAGCTTATCACTAGCGGGAGGAGCAAATACGCAGTATTTT
CASSLSLAGGANTQYF